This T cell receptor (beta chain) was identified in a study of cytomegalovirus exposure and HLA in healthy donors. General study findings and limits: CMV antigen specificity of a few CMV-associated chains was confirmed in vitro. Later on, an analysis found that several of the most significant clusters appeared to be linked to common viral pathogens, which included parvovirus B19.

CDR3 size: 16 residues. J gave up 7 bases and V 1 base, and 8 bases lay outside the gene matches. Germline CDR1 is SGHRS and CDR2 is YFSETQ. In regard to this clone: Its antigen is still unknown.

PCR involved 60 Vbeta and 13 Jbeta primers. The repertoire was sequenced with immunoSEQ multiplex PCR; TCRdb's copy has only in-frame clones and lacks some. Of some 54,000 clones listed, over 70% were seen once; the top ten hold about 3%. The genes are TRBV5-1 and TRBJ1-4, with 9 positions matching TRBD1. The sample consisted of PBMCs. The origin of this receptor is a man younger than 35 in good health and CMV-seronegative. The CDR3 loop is CASSLNVGQGAEKLFF. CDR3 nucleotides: TGCGCCAGCAGCTTGAATGTGGGACAGGGTGCTGAAAAACTGTTTTTT. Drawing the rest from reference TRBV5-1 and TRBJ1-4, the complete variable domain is KAGVTQTPRYLIKTRGQQVTLSCSPISGHRSVSWYQQTPGQGLQFLFEYFSETQRNKGNFPGRFSGRQFSNSRSEMNVSTLELGDSALYLCASSLNVGQGAEKLFFGSGTQLSVL.